The next 10 T cell receptor beta chains were all read from a single sample in a study of Ad26.COV2.S vaccination and SARS-CoV-2 variants. This table comes from immunoSEQ multiplex PCR, and its TCRdb copy is limited to in-frame clones, with some not included. The top ten hold 5% of the sample, which has 300,000 to 350,000 clones, 80% to 90% seen once. Treatment indicated: 15 to 20 received Ad26.COV2.S at low or high dose, single or two shots; about five received placebo; per-sample allocation not given. Collection of samples fell on day 63 after the first vaccine or placebo injection. The sample here was peripheral blood, taken in a trial of Ad26.COV2.S vaccine versus placebo. Every receptor here comes from a person between 18 and 65 years old who received the Ad26.COV2.S COVID-19 vaccine or a placebo.

This clone was recorded once. This chain links TRBV7-2 with TRBJ2-2; D tentatively reads TRBD1 or TRBD2 (5 bases each). Per germline, CDR1 SGHTA and CDR2 FQGNSA. V was shortened by 2 bases and J by 5 bases, with 15 bases between the two germline ends. The CDR3 loop spans 16 amino acids. The CDR3, as DNA: TGTGCCAGCAGCTTAAGTCCCGGGGCAGCGACCGGGGAGCTGTTTTTT. Protein product: CASSLSPGAATGELFF.

The chain couples TRBV4-1 to TRBJ2-5; 11 nucleotides line up with TRBD1. This CDR3 is built from 16 residues. Trimming at V came to 5 bases and at J to 4 bases, leaving 9 bases not matched to a gene. Germline V gene lookup returns CDR1 MGHRA and CDR2 YSYEKL. The CDR3 DNA reads TGCGCCAGCAGCAACCCTCAGGGACAGGGGGGAGAGACCCAGTACTTC. Translation gives CASSNPQGQGGETQYF.

V is TRBV6-6 and J is TRBJ1-1; D call uncertain. Germline V CDR1 and CDR2: MNHNY, SVGAGI (reference sequence). The V and J ends lost 5 bases and 1 base respectively, with 14 bases between them. The CDR3 covers 15 residues. The CDR3 is CASSDLQRPNTEAFF. In nucleotides, the CDR3 is TGTGCCAGCAGTGACCTCCAGAGGCCGAACACTGAAGCTTTCTTT.

The chain has TRBV9 and TRBJ2-3; D remains ambiguous. Germline CDR1 and CDR2: SGDLS and YYNGEE. V shed 0 bases and J shed 0 bases, with 11 bases lying between them. CDR3 length: 16 residues. As DNA, the CDR3 is TGTGCCAGCAGCGTAGGAGTAGGGATTAGCACAGATACGCAGTATTTT. It codes for CASSVGVGISTDTQYF.

The chain joins TRBV5-1 to TRBJ2-5, with 7 positions matching TRBD1. Germline V gene data show CDR1 as SGHRS and CDR2 as YFSETQ. The CDR3 spans 15 residues. J gave up 2 bases and V 4 bases, and 8 bases lay outside the gene matches. This CDR3 reads CASSRSPGQQETQYF. CDR3 bases: TGCGCCAGCAGCAGGTCGCCGGGACAGCAAGAGACCCAGTACTTC.

The gene calls are TRBV3-1 (or the pseudogene TRBV3-2) and TRBJ2-5; 7 bases fit TRBD1. The germline V gene encodes CDR1 LGHDT and CDR2 YNNKEL (reference sequence). The CDR3 sequence is 14 residues long. The V and J ends lost 2 bases and 5 bases, in that order; junction bases with no gene match: 5. The CDR3 spells CASSQTGAGETQYF. The CDR3 DNA follows: TGTGCCAGCAGCCAAACAGGGGCTGGGGAGACCCAGTACTTC.

The V call is TRBV15, the J call TRBJ2-2; a possible D gene is TRBD2 (5 bases). Trimming cost V 2 bases and J 3 bases, with 13 bases left between them. The V gene's germline CDR1 is LNHNV and CDR2 YYDKDF (reference sequence). This CDR3 has 16 residues. The CDR3 DNA reads as TGTGCCACCAGCAGATATCCGGGAAGCGACACCGGGGAGCTGTTTTTT. It translates to CATSRYPGSDTGELFF.

The rearrangement joins TRBV12-5 to TRBJ1-5; weak D call: TRBD1 (6 bases). CDR1 LGHNT and CDR2 FRNRAP come from the germline V gene. The CDR3 length is 14 residues. The V end was cut by 1 base, the J end by 9 bases, with 13 bases between. DNA for the CDR3: TGTGCTAGTGGTTTGGAACAGGGAAACGTGCCCCAGCATTTT. As protein: CASGLEQGNVPQHF.

The chain combines TRBV5-4 with TRBJ1-2; D remains unclear. Germline values: CDR1 SGHNT, CDR2 YYREEE (reference sequence). CDR3 size: 16 residues. The germline V and J ends were trimmed by 2 bases and 0 bases, with 14 bases remaining between them. CDR3 protein: CASSFKGLKANYGYTF. CDR3 DNA sequence: TGTGCCAGCAGCTTTAAAGGACTGAAAGCTAACTATGGCTACACCTTC.

The chain couples TRBV29-1 to TRBJ2-3; no clear D gene. The ends were cut back, 2 bases at V and 3 bases at J, with 6 bases in the middle. The CDR3 runs 12 residues. Germline V gene data show CDR1 as SQVTM and CDR2 as ANQGSEA. The CDR3 DNA reads as TGCAGCGTTGAACCCGGAACAGATACGCAGTATTTT. This encodes CSVEPGTDTQYF.